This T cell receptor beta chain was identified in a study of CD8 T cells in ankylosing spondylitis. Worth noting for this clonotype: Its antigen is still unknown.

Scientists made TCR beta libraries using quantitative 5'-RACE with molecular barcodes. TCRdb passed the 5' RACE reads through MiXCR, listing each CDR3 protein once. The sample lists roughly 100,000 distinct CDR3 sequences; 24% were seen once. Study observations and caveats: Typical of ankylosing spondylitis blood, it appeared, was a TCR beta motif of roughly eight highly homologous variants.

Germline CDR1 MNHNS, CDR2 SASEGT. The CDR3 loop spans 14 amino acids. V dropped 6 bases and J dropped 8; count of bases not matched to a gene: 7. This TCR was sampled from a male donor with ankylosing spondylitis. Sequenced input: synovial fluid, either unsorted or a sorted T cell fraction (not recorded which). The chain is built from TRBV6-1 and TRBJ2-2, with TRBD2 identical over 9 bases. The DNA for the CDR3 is TGTGCCAGCAGGATTAGCGGGAGTGGTGGGGAGCTGTTTTTT. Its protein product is CASRISGSGGELFF.